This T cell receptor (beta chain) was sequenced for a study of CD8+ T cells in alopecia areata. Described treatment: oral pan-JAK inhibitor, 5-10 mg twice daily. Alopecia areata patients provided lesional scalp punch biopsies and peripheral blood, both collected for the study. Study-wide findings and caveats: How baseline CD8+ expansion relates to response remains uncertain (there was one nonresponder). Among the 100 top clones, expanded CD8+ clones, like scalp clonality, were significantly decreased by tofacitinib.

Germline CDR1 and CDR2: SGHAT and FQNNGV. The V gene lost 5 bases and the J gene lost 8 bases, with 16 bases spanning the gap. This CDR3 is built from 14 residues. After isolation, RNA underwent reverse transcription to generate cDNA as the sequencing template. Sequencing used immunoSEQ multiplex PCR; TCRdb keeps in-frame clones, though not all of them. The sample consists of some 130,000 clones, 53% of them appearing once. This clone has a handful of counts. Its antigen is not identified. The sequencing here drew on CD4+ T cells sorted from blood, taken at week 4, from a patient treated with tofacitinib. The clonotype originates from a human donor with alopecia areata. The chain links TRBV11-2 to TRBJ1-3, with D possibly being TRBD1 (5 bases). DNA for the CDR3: TGTGCCAGCAGCGCCCAGGGAGAGGTCGACACCATATATTTT. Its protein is CASSAQGEVDTIYF.